This record looks at one T cell receptor (beta chain) sequence and its context. Antigen unknown. This sample stems from a study of T cell responses to AZD1222 COVID-19 vaccine. General study points: No repertoire was sampled before or during the peak T cell response, only after it.

Germline V gene data show CDR1 as MDHEN and CDR2 as SYDVKM. The CDR3 runs 15 residues. Trimming pared 6 bases from V and 3 bases from J, leaving 14 bases between. The method was immunoSEQ multiplex PCR; TCRdb's version includes in-frame clones alone and lacks a portion of them. Of around 80,000 clones listed, 80% to 90% are singletons. The material was peripheral blood, obtained 28 days after the second AZD1222 dose. The V and J genes are TRBV28 and TRBJ1-4; D is perhaps TRBD1 (5 bases). The source is an adult who received the AZD1222 COVID-19 vaccine. CDR3 sequence (DNA): TGTGCCAGCAGCCAAAGTCAGGGCTCTAATGAAAAACTGTTTTTT. Translated, it gives CASSQSQGSNEKLFF.